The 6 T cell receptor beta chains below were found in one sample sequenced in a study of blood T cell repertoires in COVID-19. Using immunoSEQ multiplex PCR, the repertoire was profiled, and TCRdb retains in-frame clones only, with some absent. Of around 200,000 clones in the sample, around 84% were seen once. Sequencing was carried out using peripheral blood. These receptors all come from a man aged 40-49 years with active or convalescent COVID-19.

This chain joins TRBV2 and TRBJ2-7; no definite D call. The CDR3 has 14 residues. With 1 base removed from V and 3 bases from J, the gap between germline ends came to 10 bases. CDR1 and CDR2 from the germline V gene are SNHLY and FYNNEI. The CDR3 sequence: CASSEGVRYYEQYF. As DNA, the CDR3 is TGTGCCAGCAGTGAAGGAGTCAGGTACTACGAGCAGTACTTC.

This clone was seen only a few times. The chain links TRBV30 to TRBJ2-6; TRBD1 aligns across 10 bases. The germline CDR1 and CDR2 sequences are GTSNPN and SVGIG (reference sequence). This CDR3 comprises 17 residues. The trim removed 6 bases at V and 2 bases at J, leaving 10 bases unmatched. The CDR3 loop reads CACIRDRGGAGANVLTF. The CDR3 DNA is TGTGCCTGCATCCGGGACAGGGGAGGAGCTGGGGCCAACGTCCTGACTTTC.

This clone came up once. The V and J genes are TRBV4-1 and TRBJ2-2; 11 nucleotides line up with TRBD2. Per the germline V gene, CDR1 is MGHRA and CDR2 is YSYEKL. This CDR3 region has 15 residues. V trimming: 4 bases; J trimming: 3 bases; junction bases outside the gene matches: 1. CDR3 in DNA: TGCGCCAGCAGCCTGGGACTAGCGGACACCGGGGAGCTGTTTTTT. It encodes CASSLGLADTGELFF.

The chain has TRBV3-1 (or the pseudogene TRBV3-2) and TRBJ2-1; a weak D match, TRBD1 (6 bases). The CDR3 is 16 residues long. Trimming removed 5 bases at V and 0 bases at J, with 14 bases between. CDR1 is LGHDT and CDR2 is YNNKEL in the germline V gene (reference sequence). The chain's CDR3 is CASSDRQASSYNEQFF. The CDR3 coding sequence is TGTGCCAGCAGCGACCGACAGGCTAGCTCCTACAATGAGCAGTTCTTC.

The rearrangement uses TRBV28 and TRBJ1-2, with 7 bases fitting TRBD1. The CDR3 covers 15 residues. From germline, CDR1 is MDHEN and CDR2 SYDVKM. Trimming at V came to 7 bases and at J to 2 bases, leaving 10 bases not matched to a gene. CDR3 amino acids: CASTHGPTGNYGYTF. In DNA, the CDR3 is TGTGCCAGCACCCACGGTCCGACAGGGAACTATGGCTACACCTTC.

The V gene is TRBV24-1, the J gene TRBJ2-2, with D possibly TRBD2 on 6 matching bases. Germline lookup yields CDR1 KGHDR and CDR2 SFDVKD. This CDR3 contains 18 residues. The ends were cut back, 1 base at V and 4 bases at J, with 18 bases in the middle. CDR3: CATSDFGGTGHGTGELFF. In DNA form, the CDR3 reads TGTGCCACCAGTGATTTCGGCGGGACGGGGCATGGCACCGGGGAGCTGTTTTTT.